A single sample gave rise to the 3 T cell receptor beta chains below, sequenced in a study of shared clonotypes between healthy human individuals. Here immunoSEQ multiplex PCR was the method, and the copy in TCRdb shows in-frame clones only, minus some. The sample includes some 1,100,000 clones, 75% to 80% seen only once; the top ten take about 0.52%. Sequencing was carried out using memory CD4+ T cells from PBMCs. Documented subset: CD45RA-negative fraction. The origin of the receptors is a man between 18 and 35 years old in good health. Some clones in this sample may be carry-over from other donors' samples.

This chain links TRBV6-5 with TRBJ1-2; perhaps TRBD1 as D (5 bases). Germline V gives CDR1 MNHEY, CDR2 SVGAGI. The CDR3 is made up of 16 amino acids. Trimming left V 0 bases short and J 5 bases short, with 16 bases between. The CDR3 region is CASSYSQSTGGYGYTF. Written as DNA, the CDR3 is TGTGCCAGCAGTTACTCGCAATCGACCGGGGGTTATGGCTACACCTTC.

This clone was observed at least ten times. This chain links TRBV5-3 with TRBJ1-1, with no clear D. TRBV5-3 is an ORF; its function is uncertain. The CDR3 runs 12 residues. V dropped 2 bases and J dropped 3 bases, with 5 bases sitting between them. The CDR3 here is CARSFGDTEAFF. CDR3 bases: TGTGCCAGAAGCTTCGGGGACACTGAAGCTTTCTTT.

CDR3 residues: CASSFKKGEREVSTEAFF. The CDR3 nucleotides are TGCGCCAGCAGCTTTAAAAAGGGGGAACGGGAGGTGAGCACTGAAGCTTTCTTT. The genes are TRBV5-1 and TRBJ1-1, with a tentative D call TRBD1 (6 bases). Germline V gene sequence: CDR1 SGHRS, CDR2 YFSETQ. This CDR3 contains 18 residues. V shed 2 bases and J shed 4 bases, with 24 bases lying between them. Combining the CDR3 with reference TRBV5-1 and TRBJ1-1 gives the whole variable domain KAGVTQTPRYLIKTRGQQVTLSCSPISGHRSVSWYQQTPGQGLQFLFEYFSETQRNKGNFPGRFSGRQFSNSRSEMNVSTLELGDSALYLCASSFKKGEREVSTEAFFGQGTRLTVV.